Presented here are 32 T cell receptor beta chains from one specimen sequenced in a study of shared clonotypes between healthy human individuals. Assay used: immunoSEQ multiplex PCR; TCRdb lists only in-frame clones, some missing. Of 950,000 to 1,300,000 clones detected, around 74% appear once; the ten largest clones hold around 1.5%. Sequenced: memory CD4+ T cells sorted from blood. Subset noted: CD45RA-negative fraction. The receptor set was obtained from a man in his late teens or twenties in good health.

The chain carries TRBV7-8 and TRBJ2-1, with 7 bases that match TRBD1. Germline CDR1 reads SGHVS; CDR2 reads FQNEAQ. The CDR3 has 13 residues. The V segment lost 5 bases and the J segment 3 bases; nucleotides outside the gene matches: 1. The CDR3 region has the DNA TGTGCCAGCAGCCGGGACAGCTACAATGAGCAGTTCTTC. This gives the protein CASSRDSYNEQFF.

In regard to this clone: Other nucleotide sequences from this sample produce the same CDR3. This chain links TRBV5-1 with TRBJ1-2; no clear D gene. CDR3 length equals 14 residues. The germline gives CDR1 SGHRS, CDR2 YFSETQ. V lost 0 bases and J lost 3, with 9 bases in between. The CDR3 spells CASSLVSGDYGYTF. CDR3 nucleotide sequence: TGCGCCAGCAGCTTGGTTTCAGGCGACTATGGCTACACCTTC.

Only a few counts were recorded for this clone. This rearrangement joins TRBV21-1 to TRBJ1-2. TRBV21-1 counts as a pseudogene. CDR3 length: 15 amino acids. CDR3 in DNA: TGTGCCAGCAGCAAAGCTGGGGTTTCTAACTATGGCTACACCTTC. Amino acids: CASSKAGVSNYGYTF.

The chain has TRBV6-1 and TRBJ2-7; possible D gene TRBD2, 5 bases. Germline V lookup: CDR1 MNHNS, CDR2 SASEGT. Trimming removed 4 bases from V and 5 bases from J, with 18 bases in between. This CDR3 spans 15 amino acids. The CDR3 coding sequence is TGTGCCAGCAGTGGCGTAGGAGGAGGAAAACACGAGCAGTACTTC. Translation gives CASSGVGGGKHEQYF.

The chain employs TRBV7-2 and TRBJ1-6, with 7 bases matching TRBD1. The length of the CDR3 is 15 residues. The V gene end was trimmed by 5 bases and the J gene end by 7 bases; junction bases not matched to a gene: 8. The germline CDR1 and CDR2 sequences are SGHTA and FQGNSA. CDR3 amino acids: CASSISQGWNSPLHF. As DNA, the CDR3 is TGTGCCAGCAGCATTTCACAGGGGTGGAATTCACCCCTCCACTTT.

This chain links TRBV5-5 with TRBJ2-3, with 8 positions matching TRBD1. CDR3 size: 15 residues. Germline V gene sequence: CDR1 SGHKS, CDR2 YYEKEE (reference sequence). V lost 6 bases, J lost 2 bases, and 8 bases stayed unmatched. CDR3 sequence (DNA): TGTGCCAGCATCCCCCGGGACAGGCCCACAGATACGCAGTATTTT. It is translated as CASIPRDRPTDTQYF.

This chain uses TRBV5-1 with TRBJ1-6; TRBD1 matches 10 bases. The J segment lost 5 bases and the V segment lost 4 bases, leaving 3 bases of the junction unmatched. This CDR3 comprises 15 residues. The V gene's germline CDR1 is SGHRS and CDR2 YFSETQ. In DNA, the CDR3 is TGCGCCAGCAGCGTTGGGACAGGGGATAATTCACCCCTCCACTTT. Its translation: CASSVGTGDNSPLHF.

The V and J genes are TRBV6-6 and TRBJ1-3; D is perhaps TRBD1 (6 bases). There are 14 residues in the CDR3. With 10 bases removed from V and 2 bases from J, the gap between germline ends came to 15 bases. CDR1 MNHNY and CDR2 SVGAGI come from the germline V gene (reference sequence). CDR3 region: CAILGGHPGNTIYF. DNA for the CDR3: TGTGCCATTCTAGGGGGACATCCTGGAAACACCATATATTTT.

The CDR3 bases are TGCAGCCCCTATACTATCTCAACTAATGAAAAACTGTTTTTT. Protein: CSPYTISTNEKLFF. The genes are TRBV29-1 and TRBJ1-4; D uncertain. Germline assignment: CDR1 SQVTM and CDR2 ANQGSEA. CDR3 length equals 14 residues. With 8 bases removed from V and 0 bases from J, the gap between germline ends came to 13 bases.

The chain is built from TRBV28 and TRBJ1-5; weak D call: TRBD1 (5 bases). Between the trimmed V and J ends, which lost 6 bases and 1 base, there was a span of 19 bases. This CDR3 spans 17 amino acids. Germline loops: CDR1 MDHEN, CDR2 SYDVKM. The CDR3 sequence is CASRLGGLGRSNQPQHF. CDR3 DNA sequence: TGTGCCAGCAGACTCGGGGGGTTGGGGAGGAGCAATCAGCCCCAGCATTTT.

The chain has TRBV19 and TRBJ1-4; 7 nucleotides line up with TRBD1. CDR1 and CDR2 from the germline V gene are LNHDA and SQIVND (reference sequence). Trimming at V came to 5 bases and at J to 3 bases, leaving 9 bases not matched to a gene. The CDR3 covers 16 residues. The CDR3 loop reads CASSAQTGQSNEKLFF. The CDR3 DNA is TGTGCCAGTAGTGCGCAGACGGGACAGTCTAATGAAAAACTGTTTTTT.

This clone was found a few times. In DNA form, the CDR3 reads TGCGCCAGCAGCCAACTCAACGGGCAGGGGGCATATGGCTACACCTTC. Residues: CASSQLNGQGAYGYTF. The rearrangement joins TRBV4-1 to TRBJ1-2; TRBD1 matches at 8 bases. With 2 bases clipped from V and 5 bases from J, the junction kept 10 bases outside the gene matches. Germline lookup yields CDR1 MGHRA and CDR2 YSYEKL. The CDR3 extends over 16 amino acids.

The chain has TRBV18 and TRBJ1-1; D may be TRBD1 (5 bases). This CDR3 is built from 15 residues. Per the germline V gene, CDR1 is KGHSH and CDR2 is LQKENI. V lost 3 bases and J 5 bases, leaving 16 bases between the germline ends. CDR3 DNA: TGTGCCAGCTCACCCCCAGGGTACGAGGGGACTGAAGCTTTCTTT. Translated, it gives CASSPPGYEGTEAFF.

The chain couples TRBV6-1 to TRBJ1-3, with D hard to call. The CDR3 covers 15 residues. Trimming stripped 3 bases from V and 0 bases from J, with 9 bases between. Germline V gene lookup returns CDR1 MNHNS and CDR2 SASEGT. The CDR3 reads CASSELRASGNTIYF. DNA of the CDR3: TGTGCCAGCAGTGAGTTGAGGGCCTCTGGAAACACCATATATTTT.

V usage is TRBV9 and J usage is TRBJ1-1; 11 nucleotides align to TRBD1. The junction had 8 bases not matched to a gene; V was cut back by 3 bases and J by 1 base. Germline CDR1 is SGDLS and CDR2 is YYNGEE. The CDR3 is 17 amino acids. CDR3 residues: CASSASYGQGANTEAFF. CDR3 sequence (DNA): TGTGCCAGCAGCGCAAGTTATGGACAGGGGGCGAACACTGAAGCTTTCTTT.

The chain recombines TRBV7-2 with TRBJ2-6, with unresolved D. Between the trimmed V and J ends, which lost 3 bases and 0 bases, there was a span of 12 bases. Germline lookup yields CDR1 SGHTA and CDR2 FQGNSA. This CDR3 is built from 17 residues. The CDR3 bases are TGTGCCAGCAGCTTGAACGGACCGAACTCTGGGGCCAACGTCCTGACTTTC. This sequence encodes CASSLNGPNSGANVLTF.

The V call is TRBV10-1, the J call TRBJ2-5; D possibly corresponds to TRBD1 (5 bases). Germline V gene lookup returns CDR1 WNHNN and CDR2 SYGVQD (reference sequence). The ends were cut back, 8 bases at V and 1 base at J, with 17 bases in the middle. The CDR3 runs 15 residues. The CDR3 nucleotides are TGCGCCAGCTCTCTGAGCCAGGGTCCCCAAGAGACCCAGTACTTC. This codes for CASSLSQGPQETQYF.

CDR3 sequence reads: CASSLAGGHGTQYF. The CDR3 DNA reads TGTGCCAGTTCATTAGCGGGGGGGCACGGGACCCAGTACTTC. The V and J genes are TRBV5-4 and TRBJ2-5, with 11 bases lining up with TRBD2. The germline V gene encodes CDR1 SGHNT and CDR2 YYREEE (reference sequence). The CDR3 is 14 residues long. V lost 8 bases, J lost 7 bases, and 10 bases stayed unmatched.

This clone was detected a few times. V usage is TRBV10-3 and J usage is TRBJ1-2, with 10 bases lining up with TRBD1. Germline assignment: CDR1 ENHRY and CDR2 SYGVKD. The CDR3 has 13 residues. J lost 7 bases, V lost 8 bases, and 7 bases had no gene match. The CDR3 sequence is CAISDRGLAGYTF. The CDR3, as DNA: TGTGCCATCTCCGACAGGGGGCTTGCTGGCTACACCTTC.

CDR3 amino acids: CASSWKTSGKSNEQFF. CDR3 nucleotides: TGCGCCAGCAGCTGGAAGACTAGCGGGAAATCCAATGAGCAGTTCTTC. The V and J genes are TRBV5-1 and TRBJ2-1, with TRBD2 matching over 11 bases. The CDR3 sequence is 16 residues long. V was pared by 3 bases and J by 6 bases, with 8 bases of the junction left unmatched. Per the germline V gene, CDR1 is SGHRS and CDR2 is YFSETQ.

Worth noting for this clone: The sample has other DNA sequences that encode this CDR3 too. The genes are TRBV2 and TRBJ2-7; 7 bases agree with TRBD1. Trimming at V came to 2 bases and at J to 0 bases, leaving 4 bases not matched to a gene. CDR1 is SNHLY, CDR2 FYNNEI, per germline. The CDR3 spans 15 residues. The CDR3, as DNA: TGTGCCAGCAGTGAAAGGACAGGCAACTCCTACGAGCAGTACTTC. Its translation: CASSERTGNSYEQYF.

The J gene is TRBJ2-5, the V gene TRBV4-2, with D possibly called TRBD1 or TRBD2 (5 bases each). The CDR3 length is 16 residues. The ends were cut back, 1 base at V and 2 bases at J, with 14 bases in the middle. In germline, CDR1 is LGHNA, CDR2 YNFKEQ. CDR3 amino acids: CASSQGLREGQETQYF. The CDR3 DNA reads as TGTGCCAGCAGCCAAGGGCTAAGAGAGGGGCAAGAGACCCAGTACTTC.

V usage is TRBV5-1 and J usage is TRBJ2-3, with D possibly called TRBD1 or TRBD2 (5 bases each). The germline V and J ends were trimmed by 0 bases and 5 bases, with 16 bases remaining between them. In germline, CDR1 is SGHRS, CDR2 YFSETQ. This CDR3 comprises 16 residues. This CDR3 is CASSLDRGPPEDTQYF. As DNA, the CDR3 is TGCGCCAGCAGCTTGGATCGGGGCCCCCCCGAAGATACGCAGTATTTT.

The V call is TRBV10-1, the J call TRBJ2-2; 8 nucleotides agree with TRBD1. The germline V gene encodes CDR1 WNHNN and CDR2 SYGVQD (reference sequence). V shed 5 bases, J shed 6 bases, and the junction held 8 bases outside the gene matches. The CDR3 spans 15 residues. The CDR3 DNA follows: TGCGCCAGCAGTCCCGGGACAGGAGGGGCCGGGGAGCTGTTTTTT. This encodes CASSPGTGGAGELFF.

The chain couples TRBV5-1 to TRBJ2-5; 7 nucleotides agree with TRBD1. Germline loops: CDR1 SGHRS, CDR2 YFSETQ. J gave up 2 bases and V 4 bases, and 8 bases lay outside the gene matches. The CDR3 is made up of 15 amino acids. The CDR3 loop reads CASSLTGLGQETQYF. CDR3 bases: TGCGCCAGCAGCCTGACAGGGCTGGGGCAAGAGACCCAGTACTTC.

This clone has a handful of counts. The chain uses TRBV7-2 and TRBJ2-5, with TRBD1 as a possible D gene (6 bases). Trimming removed 5 bases from V and 3 bases from J, with 13 bases in between. From germline, CDR1 is SGHTA and CDR2 FQGNSA. The CDR3 totals 14 residues. This CDR3 is CASSLRTEKETQYF. CDR3 nucleotide sequence: TGTGCCAGCAGCCTCCGGACAGAGAAAGAGACCCAGTACTTC.

A note on this clone: Other DNA sequences in the same sample also yield this CDR3. This chain links TRBV11-2 with TRBJ2-3; D is ambiguous. V was cut by 0 bases and J by 1 base, with 2 bases left in between. Germline assignment: CDR1 SGHAT and CDR2 FQNNGV. The CDR3 spans 13 residues. In DNA form, the CDR3 reads TGTGCCAGCAGCTTAGAACGCACAGATACGCAGTATTTT. Translating gives CASSLERTDTQYF.

This clone has a single count. The rearrangement links TRBV2 to TRBJ1-5; D is perhaps TRBD1 (6 bases). The germline CDR1 and CDR2 sequences are SNHLY and FYNNEI. This CDR3 is built from 13 residues. Between the trimmed V and J ends, which lost 11 bases and 3 bases, there was a span of 14 bases. CDR3 nucleotide sequence: TGTGCCGGCCAACAGGGAAACAATCAGCCCCAGCATTTT. This encodes CAGQQGNNQPQHF. Together with reference TRBV2 and TRBJ1-5, the CDR3 gives the full variable domain: EPEVTQTPSHQVTQMGQEVILRCVPISNHLYFYWYRQILGQKVEFLVSFYNNEISEKSEIFDDQFSVERPDGSNFTLKIRSTKLEDSAMYFCAGQQGNNQPQHFGDGTRLSIL.

V is TRBV5-1 and J is TRBJ2-1; D tentatively fits TRBD1 or TRBD2 (6 bases each). CDR1 is SGHRS and CDR2 is YFSETQ in the germline V gene. Trimming removed 0 bases from V and 6 bases from J, with 10 bases in between. The CDR3 extends over 14 amino acids. CDR3 DNA sequence: TGCGCCAGCAGCTTGGGGGGGGCCCCCAATGAGCAGTTCTTC. Protein sequence: CASSLGGAPNEQFF.

The chain combines TRBV10-3 with TRBJ2-1, with 12 bases identical to TRBD2. Germline CDR1 and CDR2: ENHRY and SYGVKD. CDR3 length equals 16 residues. V dropped 2 bases and J dropped 4; count of bases not matched to a gene: 3. CDR3 DNA: TGTGCCATCAGTGAGGTTGGACTAGCGGGATACAATGAGCAGTTCTTC. Translating it yields CAISEVGLAGYNEQFF.

V is TRBV5-1 and J is TRBJ2-3, with TRBD2 as a possible D gene (7 bases). Trimming took off 3 bases at V and 5 bases at J, with 22 bases between the two ends. The CDR3 consists of 17 residues. The germline CDR1 and CDR2 sequences are SGHRS and YFSETQ. The CDR3 sequence: CASSSLSLRGGQDTQYF. CDR3 in DNA: TGCGCCAGCAGCTCGCTCTCCCTGAGGGGGGGCCAAGATACGCAGTATTTT.

The V call is TRBV10-3, the J call TRBJ1-4; no clear D gene. V was trimmed by 5 bases and J by 8 bases, leaving 9 bases between them. The CDR3 consists of 12 residues. Germline assignment: CDR1 ENHRY and CDR2 SYGVKD. The chain's CDR3 is CAISINGEKLFF. The CDR3 nucleotides read TGTGCCATCAGTATCAACGGGGAAAAACTGTTTTTT.